The TCR beta chain described here comes from a study of T cell responses to AZD1222 COVID-19 vaccine. Study-level results: Donors skewed white British and female; clonal diversity was possibly underestimated. A rise in Spike-specific TCR breadth and depth followed two AZD1222 doses. Nearly half of spike-specific TCRs reportedly target unmutated variant regions.

Of note for this clone: Its antigen is currently unknown.

The table came from immunoSEQ multiplex PCR; TCRdb's copy has only in-frame clones and leaves some out. The table records 90,000 to 120,000 clones, about 85% of them present only once. V shed 0 bases, J shed 5 bases, and the junction held 4 bases outside the gene matches. Germline V gene sequence: CDR1 SGHNT, CDR2 YYREEE (reference sequence). This CDR3 comprises 15 residues. The V gene is TRBV5-4, the J gene TRBJ2-5; 10 nucleotides match TRBD1. Sequencing was performed on peripheral blood, taken 28 days after the second AZD1222 dose. This TCR was recovered from an adult who received the AZD1222 COVID-19 vaccine. The CDR3 loop is CASSLVDRGEETQYF. In nucleotides, the CDR3 is TGTGCCAGCAGCTTGGTGGACAGGGGGGAGGAGACCCAGTACTTC.